This TCR beta chain was retrieved from a study of T-cell memory formation after mild COVID-19 (dated by TCRdb to the early 2020s). Turning to the overall study: Most TCR sequence clusters were specific to one of the two donors. Longitudinal TCRalpha and TCRbeta repertoire sequencing tracked T-cell clones expanding and contracting after mild COVID-19 in a couple of donors. The cohort was made up of two young adult volunteers, one female and one male, who were previously healthy.

PBMCs were isolated by Ficoll-Paque density gradient centrifugation. Summary of the overall study and its limitations: The detection of some responding clones in pre-infection memory suggests that pre-existing cross-reactive memory T cells joined the SARS-CoV-2 response. The study covered only a couple of mild cases, and larger cohorts including severe cases with pre-infection samples were considered necessary. Contracting CD4+ clones were found mainly in CM and EM memory subsets, while CD8+ clones were enriched in EMRA. Clones contracting from day 15 to 85 had balanced CD4/CD8 phenotypes, while a second wave expanding from day 15 to 37 was biased towards CD4+. Whether the second-wave clones peaking on day 37 were SARS-CoV-2 specific was not confirmed.

The CDR3 spans 16 residues, from the cysteine through the phenylalanine. The CDR3 DNA has 48 bases and is translated from base 1. V drops 4 bases and J drops 4 bases, leaving 16 bases in between. The germline V gene yields KGHDR for CDR1 and SFDVKD for CDR2. About this clonotype itself: No antigen is known for it. Per-nucleotide qualities are absent, and no much larger clonotype sits a single base away.

Sequencing relied on an Illumina NovaSeq 6000. TCRalpha and TCRbeta cDNA libraries were built by 5'RACE with constant-segment primers, adding sample barcodes and unique molecular identifiers. Trizol reagent was used to extract RNA from every sample. The libraries were amplified in two PCR steps, and the second step added a second sample barcode and Illumina TruSeq adapters. Sequencing of the libraries was done on an Illumina NovaSeq, producing 2 x 150 bp paired-end reads. In the original analysis: Reads were demultiplexed and collapsed into UMI-guided consensus sequences with migec v1.2.7. With mixcr v2.1.11, UMI consensuses were aligned to TRA and TRB V and J templates and assembled into clonotypes. Expanded or contracted clonotypes were those called significant by both edgeR and NoisET, with noise models trained on biological replicates. For edgeR calls, the thresholds were a false discovery rate-adjusted p below 0.01 and a log2 fold-change of 1. As an exploratory analysis of dynamics, max-normalized trajectories of the 1000 most abundant clonotypes were examined with PCA combined with hierarchical clustering. Separately sequenced CD4+ and CD8+ repertoires were used to assign a CD4 or CD8 phenotype to each responding clone. TCRdb reworked the public reads: Q25 trimming with fastp, MiXCR clone assembly, productive beta chains retained. Each record represents a unique CDR3 protein, reported with the most common genes and DNA among its rows. Here the V and J calls rest on TCRdb's processing, not on the authors' analysis. This sample lists roughly 150,000 distinct CDR3 sequences; 13% to 15% were detected once. Over 12% of the sample lies in the top ten.

The origin of this receptor is an adult woman who had mild COVID-19 (a few samples of this study predate the infection). The sample titles of this study are shuffled in the database, so cell type and time point are left out; the donor was told from shared clones. The rearranged segments are TRBV24-1 and TRBJ2-1; TRBD1 could be the D gene, as 6 bases match. Material: PBMCs or a T cell subset sorted from them (not recorded which). The nucleotide sequence reads TGTGCCACCAGTGAAGGGGGACCGCTGCTTTACAATGAGCAGTTCTTC. It translates to CATSEGGPLLYNEQFF.